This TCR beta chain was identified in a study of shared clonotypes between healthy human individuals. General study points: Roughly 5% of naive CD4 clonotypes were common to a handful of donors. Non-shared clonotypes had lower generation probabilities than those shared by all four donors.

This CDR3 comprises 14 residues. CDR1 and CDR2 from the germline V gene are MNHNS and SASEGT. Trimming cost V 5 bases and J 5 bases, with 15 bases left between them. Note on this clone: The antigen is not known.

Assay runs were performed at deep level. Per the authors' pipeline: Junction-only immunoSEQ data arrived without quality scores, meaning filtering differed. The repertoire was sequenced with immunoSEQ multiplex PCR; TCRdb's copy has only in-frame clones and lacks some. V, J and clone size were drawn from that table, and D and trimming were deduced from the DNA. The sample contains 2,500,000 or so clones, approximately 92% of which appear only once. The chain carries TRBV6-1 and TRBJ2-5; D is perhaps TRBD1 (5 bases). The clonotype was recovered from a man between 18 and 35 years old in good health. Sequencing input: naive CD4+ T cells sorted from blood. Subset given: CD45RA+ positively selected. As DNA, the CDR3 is TGTGCCAGCAGTACAACAGGTTTAACGGAGACCCAGTACTTC. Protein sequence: CASSTTGLTETQYF.